This T cell receptor beta chain was identified during a study of T cell responses to AZD1222 COVID-19 vaccine. Study-level results: Repertoires were sampled only after the peak T cell response. Mapped onto spike, vaccine-associated CD4 TCRs spanned it and were dominant at 160-218 and 743-854. Just a handful of AZD1222 recipients were seropositive at baseline. Among the donors, most were white British and more were female, and clonal diversity was possibly underestimated.

In regard to this clone: Its target is not known.

Clones were sequenced by immunoSEQ multiplex PCR, and TCRdb holds only the in-frame ones, with some missing. This repertoire shows 130,000 or so clones, about 90% found once; its top ten account for roughly 5.7%. Trimming removed 0 bases at V and 15 bases at J, with 15 bases between. Per germline, CDR1 LNHNV and CDR2 YYDKDF (reference sequence). The CDR3 contains 13 residues. The TCR comes from an adult in good health. Specimen: peripheral blood, collected on day 0 of AZD1222 vaccination. The genes are TRBV15 and TRBJ2-1; D uncertain. In nucleotides, the CDR3 is TGTGCCACCAGCAGAGATCTCTACGTGGATCCGTTCTTC. Residues: CATSRDLYVDPFF.